A single sample gave rise to the 10 T cell receptor beta chains below, sequenced in a study of spatial heterogeneity in lung cancer. Study findings and constraints: Intratumoral expanded alpha and beta TCR counts were found to track tumor mutation counts.

TCRdb used MiXCR to reprocess the 5' RACE reads, holding one entry per CDR3 protein. The table includes approximately 94,000 distinct CDR3 sequences, about 4.6% detected once. The antigens of these receptors remain unknown. The time point: sample taken at primary tumor resection. The sequences come from lung tumor tissue, collected at surgery. Receptors originate from a male donor with early-stage non-small cell lung cancer.

The J gene is TRBJ2-1, the V gene TRBV6-2 or TRBV6-3; 12 bases align to TRBD2. The CDR3 is 19 amino acids. The germline gives CDR1 MNHEY, CDR2 SVGEGT. With 2 bases clipped from V and 5 bases from J, the junction kept 13 bases outside the gene matches. The CDR3 is CASSYRASGRASTDNEQFF. DNA for the CDR3: TGTGCCAGCAGTTACAGAGCTAGCGGGAGGGCGTCCACCGACAATGAGCAGTTCTTC.

At least ten counts were recorded for this clonotype. The genes are TRBV27 and TRBJ1-5; possible D gene TRBD1, 6 bases. Per the germline V gene, CDR1 is MNHEY and CDR2 is SMNVEV (reference sequence). Trimming took 7 bases from V and 0 from J, leaving 16 bases between them. CDR3 length equals 16 residues. The CDR3 DNA sequence: TGTGCCAGCAAGATGGACAGAGAATATAGCAATCAGCCCCAGCATTTT. Translating it yields CASKMDREYSNQPQHF.

This clonotype occurred many times. CDR3 region: CASSRRTGGGETQYF. The CDR3 DNA follows: TGTGCCAGCAGCCGAAGAACCGGTGGGGGAGAGACCCAGTACTTC. V and J are TRBV14 and TRBJ2-5, with D possibly being TRBD1 or TRBD2 (5 bases each). There are 15 residues in the CDR3. The V end lost 4 bases, the J end lost 4 bases, and 16 bases lay between the germline ends. Germline CDR1 SGHDN, CDR2 FVKESK.

This clonotype was picked up many times. The J gene is TRBJ1-2, the V gene TRBV10-3; 8 bases align to TRBD1. Germline V gene data show CDR1 as ENHRY and CDR2 as SYGVKD. V lost 6 bases and J lost 0; bases outside the gene matches: 3. The CDR3 spans 14 residues. The CDR3 nucleotides are TGTGCCATCAGGACAGGGGATACTAACTATGGCTACACCTTC. It translates to CAIRTGDTNYGYTF.

This clonotype was recorded many times. This chain links TRBV6-6 with TRBJ1-4; maybe TRBD1 (5 bases). V lost 2 bases to trimming and J lost 0 bases, with 13 bases between them. From germline, CDR1 is MNHNY and CDR2 SVGAGI (reference sequence). CDR3 size: 17 residues. The CDR3 sequence: CASSYPPGLTTNEKLFF. The CDR3 region has the DNA TGTGCCAGCAGTTACCCCCCAGGGCTTACAACTAATGAAAAACTGTTTTTT.

This chain connects TRBV7-2 to TRBJ2-1, with TRBD2 identical over 9 bases. The length of the CDR3 is 13 residues. The V and J ends lost 8 bases and 5 bases, in that order; junction bases with no gene match: 4. Germline CDR1 and CDR2: SGHTA and FQGNSA. The DNA of the CDR3 is TGTGCCAGCCGGGGACTAGCTCACAATGAGCAGTTCTTC. Encoded protein: CASRGLAHNEQFF.

This clonotype was seen repeatedly, ten times or more. The genes are TRBV5-1 and TRBJ2-3; TRBD1 might be the D (5 bases). This CDR3 is built from 15 residues. The V gene's germline CDR1 is SGHRS and CDR2 YFSETQ. Trimming stripped 2 bases from V and 4 bases from J, with 14 bases between. CDR3 region: CASSLIGVGADTQYF. The CDR3 DNA follows: TGCGCCAGCAGCTTAATAGGAGTAGGGGCAGATACGCAGTATTTT.

CDR3 residues: CATSTPGRISGIDTQYF. The CDR3 bases are TGTGCCACCAGCACCCCTGGCCGTATTAGCGGAATAGATACGCAGTATTTT. The rearrangement uses TRBV15 and TRBJ2-3; D is perhaps TRBD2 (6 bases). CDR3 length: 17 amino acids. Germline V gene lookup returns CDR1 LNHNV and CDR2 YYDKDF (reference sequence). V dropped 4 bases and J dropped 5 bases, with 22 bases sitting between them.

The V gene is TRBV28, the J gene TRBJ1-4; the D gene is possibly TRBD1 (5 bases). Germline CDR1 and CDR2: MDHEN and SYDVKM. The CDR3 loop spans 16 amino acids. The germline V and J ends were trimmed by 4 bases and 7 bases, with 19 bases remaining between them. As DNA, the CDR3 is TGTGCCAGCAGTTGGGTTGGGGCAGGCGTAGGTGAAAAACTGTTTTTT. As protein: CASSWVGAGVGEKLFF.

This clonotype was counted at least ten times. The V call is TRBV18, the J call TRBJ2-1; 13 positions match TRBD2. In germline, CDR1 is KGHSH, CDR2 LQKENI. After removal of 2 bases from V and 9 bases from J, the junction contained 7 bases not matched to a gene. This CDR3 has 16 amino acids. The DNA of the CDR3 is TGTGCCAGCTCACCAAACAGTGGACTAGCGGGAGCTGAGCAGTTCTTC. Translated: CASSPNSGLAGAEQFF.